This entry lists 26 T cell receptor beta chains sequenced from one sample in a study of shared clonotypes between healthy human individuals. Produced via immunoSEQ multiplex PCR; TCRdb's table is partial and in-frame only. Here the sample spans over 400,000 clones, about 85% being singletons. Source material: PBMCs. These receptors were collected from a middle-aged woman in good health. Some clones in this sample may be carry-over from other donors' samples.

The chain links TRBV29-1 to TRBJ2-1; D gene unclear. The CDR3 length is 13 residues. V was trimmed by 4 bases and J by 4 bases, leaving 11 bases between them. Per germline, CDR1 SQVTM and CDR2 ANQGSEA. The CDR3 protein is CSVGSSQYNEQFF. Here the CDR3 DNA reads TGCAGCGTTGGTTCCAGTCAATACAATGAGCAGTTCTTC.

The chain uses TRBV9 and TRBJ1-3, with D possibly TRBD1 on 5 matching bases. V lost 1 base, J lost 0 bases, and 14 bases lay in between. The V gene's germline CDR1 is SGDLS and CDR2 YYNGEE. The CDR3 contains 17 residues. The chain's CDR3 is CASSVSVRESSGNTIYF. The CDR3 DNA reads TGTGCCAGCAGCGTAAGCGTCAGGGAGAGCTCTGGAAACACCATATATTTT.

The chain is built from TRBV7-9 and TRBJ1-1; D gene ambiguous. This CDR3 is 13 amino acids long. Trimming took 5 bases from V and 2 from J, leaving 9 bases between them. Germline V CDR1 and CDR2: SEHNR, FQNEAQ (reference sequence). CDR3 DNA: TGTGCCAGCAGCCACGACGGTAACACTGAAGCTTTCTTT. This encodes CASSHDGNTEAFF.

The chain has TRBV18 and TRBJ2-7; 7 bases are shared with TRBD1. Per the germline V gene, CDR1 is KGHSH and CDR2 is LQKENI. The J segment lost 1 base and the V segment lost 5 bases, leaving 8 bases of the junction unmatched. The length of the CDR3 is 15 residues. The CDR3: CASSTNRGGSYEQYF. For the CDR3, the DNA is TGTGCCAGCTCAACCAACAGGGGTGGGTCCTACGAGCAGTACTTC. Looking up the rest from reference TRBV18 and TRBJ2-7 gives the full variable domain: NAGVMQNPRHLVRRRGQEARLRCSPMKGHSHVYWYRQLPEEGLKFMVYLQKENIIDESGMPKERFSAEFPKEGPSILRIQQVVRGDSAAYFCASSTNRGGSYEQYFGPGTRLTVT.

CDR3 region: CASSIQGIVRQPQHF. CDR3 nucleotide sequence: TGTGCCAGCAGTATACAGGGGATTGTGCGTCAGCCCCAGCATTTT. This chain uses TRBV28 with TRBJ1-5, with TRBD1 identical over 7 bases. V gave up 5 bases and J gave up 6 bases; unmatched junction bases: 10. CDR1 and CDR2 (germline): MDHEN, SYDVKM. This CDR3 spans 15 amino acids.

Notes on this clone: A far larger clone is just one base off, so this is likely a read error. This same CDR3 is encoded by further DNA sequences in the sample. The genes are TRBV10-2 and TRBJ1-5, with D unresolved. The CDR3 loop spans 12 amino acids. The germline CDR1 and CDR2 sequences are WSHSY and SAAADI. This CDR3 is CASSDHRQPQHF. The CDR3 DNA follows: TGCGCTAGCAGTGACCACAGACAGCCCCAGCATTTT.

The CDR3: CASSPTLGSKANYGYTF. CDR3 DNA: TGTGCCAGCAGCCCCACCCTCGGCTCCAAAGCTAACTATGGCTACACCTTC. The V call is TRBV28, the J call TRBJ1-2; no clear D. Germline V gene data show CDR1 as MDHEN and CDR2 as SYDVKM. This CDR3 is 17 amino acids long. With 6 bases removed from V and 0 bases from J, the gap between germline ends came to 20 bases.

This clone occurred many times. The chain uses TRBV28 and TRBJ2-1, with 12 bases fitting TRBD2. Germline assignment: CDR1 MDHEN and CDR2 SYDVKM. CDR3 length: 17 residues. V lost 5 bases and J lost 7; bases outside the gene matches: 12. The CDR3 bases are TGTGCCAGCAGTCACGGGCTAGCGGGAGGGGGGAGGAATGAGCAGTTCTTC. Translated, it gives CASSHGLAGGGRNEQFF.

CDR3 DNA sequence: TGTGCCTGGAGTGTATCCGGGGGCGTGGGTGTGGAGCAGTTCTTC. Protein sequence: CAWSVSGGVGVEQFF. The V call is TRBV30, the J call TRBJ2-1; D tentatively fits TRBD1 or TRBD2 (6 bases each). The CDR3 totals 15 residues. Germline V gene sequence: CDR1 GTSNPN, CDR2 SVGIG (reference sequence). V lost 0 bases and J lost 10, with 19 bases in between.

This clone was detected once. A far larger clone is only one base removed, so a read error is likely. Other DNA sequences in this specimen translate into the identical CDR3. The J gene is TRBJ1-5, the V gene TRBV11-2; a weak D match, TRBD1 (6 bases). V was clipped by 6 bases and J by 5 bases, with 20 bases between them. CDR3 length: 16 residues. Germline V lookup: CDR1 SGHAT, CDR2 FQNNGV. The CDR3 sequence: CASSFGGVGGDQPQHF. CDR3 sequence (DNA): TGTGCCAGCAGTTTTGGGGGAGTGGGGGGCGATCAGCCCCAGCATTTT.

The chain recombines TRBV5-1 with TRBJ2-7, with 7 bases aligning to TRBD2. CDR1 is SGHRS, CDR2 YFSETQ, per germline. J gave up 4 bases and V 5 bases, and 9 bases lay outside the gene matches. The CDR3 extends over 14 amino acids. The CDR3 DNA sequence: TGCGCCAGCAGAAGAGGGCTAGCGGTATACGAGCAGTACTTC. Translating it yields CASRRGLAVYEQYF.

This clone was seen many times. Other DNA sequences in the same sample also yield this CDR3. This rearrangement joins TRBV27 to TRBJ1-1; weak D call: TRBD1 (6 bases). Trimming removed 2 bases from V and 0 bases from J, with 7 bases in between. The germline CDR1 and CDR2 sequences are MNHEY and SMNVEV (reference sequence). The CDR3 loop spans 14 amino acids. CDR3 protein: CASSLNRVNTEAFF. The CDR3 region has the DNA TGTGCCAGCAGTTTAAACAGGGTGAACACTGAAGCTTTCTTT.

With respect to this clone: A far larger clone is only one base removed, so a read error is likely. The same CDR3 arises from other DNA sequences in this sample as well. This CDR3 reads CASSGVNGNTEAFF. For the CDR3, the DNA is TGTGCCAGCTCAGGGGTAAATGGAAACACTGAAGCTTTCTTT. The gene calls are TRBV18 and TRBJ1-1; D is uncertain. Germline V gene lookup returns CDR1 KGHSH and CDR2 LQKENI. The CDR3 is 14 residues long. V was pared by 5 bases and J by 2 bases, with 12 bases between.

This clone appeared a single time. The genes are TRBV28 and TRBJ1-4, with 8 bases identical to TRBD1. The CDR3 loop spans 15 amino acids. V lost 6 bases to trimming and J lost 0 bases; unmatched junction nucleotides: 3. The germline V gene encodes CDR1 MDHEN and CDR2 SYDVKM. The CDR3 spells CASSRDRTTNEKLFF. The CDR3 DNA reads TGTGCCAGCAGCCGGGACAGGACAACTAATGAAAAACTGTTTTTT.

V usage is TRBV15 and J usage is TRBJ1-1; 9 nucleotides line up with TRBD1. The ends lost 2 bases at V and 3 bases at J; junction bases unmatched: 10. Germline CDR1 LNHNV, CDR2 YYDKDF (reference sequence). The CDR3 extends over 17 amino acids. CDR3: CATSRTNRGPLDTEAFF. The CDR3 DNA reads TGTGCCACCAGCAGAACGAACAGGGGGCCATTGGACACTGAAGCTTTCTTT.

This chain uses TRBV28 with TRBJ1-2; maybe TRBD1 (6 bases). Germline CDR1 and CDR2: MDHEN and SYDVKM. The V and J ends lost 5 bases and 8 bases respectively, with 21 bases between them. This CDR3 spans 15 amino acids. The CDR3 here is CASSPYRASGGGYTF. For the CDR3, the DNA is TGTGCCAGCAGTCCTTACAGGGCGTCCGGTGGCGGCTACACCTTC.

The count of this clone is one. This rearrangement joins TRBV19 to TRBJ2-5; D tentatively reads TRBD1 or TRBD2 (5 bases each). This CDR3 is built from 15 residues. Germline V lookup: CDR1 LNHDA, CDR2 SQIVND (reference sequence). Trimming pared 3 bases from V and 5 bases from J, leaving 16 bases between. In nucleotides, the CDR3 is TGTGCCAGTAGTATGCCGGGGCTTTTAGGGGAGACCCAGTACTTC. Encoded protein: CASSMPGLLGETQYF.

Worth noting for this clone: A single base is all that separates this from a far larger clone, so a read error is likely. Other nucleotide sequences in the sample specify the same CDR3. The chain carries TRBV5-1 and TRBJ2-2, with D perhaps matching TRBD1 (5 bases). This CDR3 comprises 15 residues. V lost 3 bases, J lost 7 bases, and 16 bases lay in between. Germline loops: CDR1 SGHRS, CDR2 YFSETQ. CDR3 sequence reads: CASSYLQGPDGELFF. The CDR3 nucleotides read TGCGCCAGCAGCTACTTGCAGGGTCCGGACGGGGAGCTGTTTTTT.

CDR3 amino acids: CASSPQTGYNQPQHF. For the CDR3, the DNA is TGCGCCAGCAGCCCACAGACAGGGTACAATCAGCCCCAGCATTTT. V gene TRBV5-1 combines with J gene TRBJ1-5, with 7 bases aligning to TRBD1. Germline V CDR1 and CDR2: SGHRS, YFSETQ. CDR3 length: 15 residues. V trimming: 4 bases; J trimming: 3 bases; junction bases outside the gene matches: 7.

This clone was found many times. V gene TRBV11-2 combines with J gene TRBJ2-5, with 9 bases fitting TRBD2. The J call could be wrong; TRBJ2-7 is a better fit for the DNA end. Germline CDR1 SGHAT, CDR2 FQNNGV. There are 15 residues in the CDR3. CDR3 nucleotide sequence: TGTGCCAGCAGCTTTAATAGCGGGAGTGGGTACGAGCAGTACTTC. Translated: CASSFNSGSGYEQYF.

The chain is built from TRBV10-3 and TRBJ2-7, with 9 positions matching TRBD1. V trimming: 2 bases; J trimming: 2 bases; junction bases outside the gene matches: 1. The V gene's germline CDR1 is ENHRY and CDR2 SYGVKD. The CDR3 contains 14 residues. DNA of the CDR3: TGTGCCATCAGTGAGGGGACAGGGACCTACGAGCAGTACTTC. This gives the protein CAISEGTGTYEQYF.

This clone was detected only a few times. This chain joins TRBV18 and TRBJ1-1, with TRBD1 as a possible D gene (6 bases). The CDR3 spans 16 residues. Germline V lookup: CDR1 KGHSH, CDR2 LQKENI. The ends were cut back, 5 bases at V and 1 base at J, with 17 bases in the middle. As DNA, the CDR3 is TGTGCCAGCTCAAGTCAAACAGGGTTGGGGAACACTGAAGCTTTCTTT. Translated, it gives CASSSQTGLGNTEAFF.

V gene TRBV4-2 combines with J gene TRBJ2-3; 9 bases are a match to TRBD2. V gave up 4 bases and J gave up 4 bases; unmatched junction bases: 12. The CDR3 runs 17 residues. Germline CDR1 reads LGHNA; CDR2 reads YNFKEQ. This CDR3 reads CASSPSAGGRGPDTQYF. CDR3 coding DNA: TGTGCCAGCAGCCCTAGCGCGGGAGGGAGGGGGCCAGATACGCAGTATTTT.

Notes on this clone: The junction departs from germline at one end; a sequencing error may be responsible. This chain joins TRBV7-2 and TRBJ2-7; D possibly corresponds to TRBD2 (5 bases). This CDR3 region has 15 residues. The germline V gene encodes CDR1 SGHTA and CDR2 FQGNSA. CDR3 coding DNA: TGTGCCAGCAGTCAACCAGAAGAGGGCTCCCACGAGCAGTACTTC. This codes for CASSQPEEGSHEQYF.

The rearrangement links TRBV6-4 to TRBJ2-2, with 9 bases fitting TRBD2. The CDR3 runs to 19 residues. CDR1 and CDR2 from the germline V gene are MRHNA and SNTAGT. V was clipped by 0 bases and J by 4 bases; unmatched bases: 12. The DNA of the CDR3 is TGTGCCAGCAGTGACTCTTTGCTAGCGGGGTCAGCACCCACCGGGGAGCTGTTTTTT. Amino acids: CASSDSLLAGSAPTGELFF.

With respect to this clone: A far larger clone is one base from this, pointing to a likely read error. Other nucleotide sequences in the sample specify the same CDR3. The chain joins TRBV5-1 to TRBJ2-4, with D possibly matching TRBD2 (5 bases). With 4 bases removed from V and 6 bases from J, the gap between germline ends came to 17 bases. Germline V gene data show CDR1 as SGHRS and CDR2 as YFSETQ. CDR3 length: 15 amino acids. CDR3 sequence: CASSLEGQPGNIQYF. The CDR3 DNA reads as TGCGCCAGCAGCCTAGAGGGCCAACCTGGAAACATTCAGTACTTC. Filled out from reference TRBV5-1 and TRBJ2-4, the complete variable domain reads KAGVTQTPRYLIKTRGQQVTLSCSPISGHRSVSWYQQTPGQGLQFLFEYFSETQRNKGNFPGRFSGRQFSNSRSEMNVSTLELGDSALYLCASSLEGQPGNIQYFGAGTRLSVL.